This is a list of T cell receptor beta chains from one sample in a study of T cell repertoires in ileal Crohn's disease. Data came from immunoSEQ multiplex PCR; TCRdb stores just in-frame clones and leaves some out. The sample contains around 1,000 clones, approximately 89% of which appear only once. The sample consisted of ileal tissue. These receptors all stem from an adult with Crohn's disease. Each CDR3 is given with its conserved first and last residue. The D gene is left open where the match is weak. Rows give clone size only sometimes, using once, few, many, or a class for an expanded clone.

V	D	size	J	CDR3	DNA
TRBV19	.	.	TRBJ1-5	CASRVDREQPQHF	TGTGCCAGTAGGGTGGACAGAGAACAGCCCCAGCATTTT
TRBV6-1	.	.	TRBJ1-6	CASNYSNREKARLHF	TGTGCCAGCAATTATAGTAACAGGGAGAAGGCCCGACTCCACTTT
TRBV7-9	.	few	TRBJ2-7	CASSSIASGAVFYEQYF	TGTGCCAGCAGCTCAATTGCATCAGGCGCCGTTTTTTACGAGCAGTACTTC
TRBV10-1	.	.	TRBJ1-4	CASAPSMGFGEKLFF	TGCGCCAGCGCCCCCTCGATGGGCTTTGGTGAAAAACTGTTTTTT
TRBV28	TRBD1	few	TRBJ1-2	CASSFLRQGGPTF	TGTGCCAGCAGTTTTCTCAGACAGGGGGGACCAACCTTC
TRBV30	.	.	TRBJ1-1	CAWRRTGTEAFF	TGTGCCTGGAGGAGAACCGGGACAGAAGCTTTCTTT
TRBV7-7	.	.	TRBJ1-4	CASSLRAQGGRSEKLFF	TGTGCCAGCAGCTTAAGGGCCCAGGGAGGGAGAAGTGAAAAACTGTTTTTT
TRBV2	.	.	TRBJ1-4	CASSRTNNEKLFF	TGTGCCAGCAGTCGGACTAATAATGAAAAACTGTTTTTT
TRBV5-1	.	.	TRBJ2-6	CASSLGEEAGANVLTF	TGCGCCAGCAGCTTGGGGGAGGAGGCTGGGGCCAACGTCCTGACTTTC
TRBV19	.	.	TRBJ2-7	CASSIERGNEQYF	TGTGCCAGTAGTATAGAGAGAGGGAACGAGCAGTACTTC
TRBV5-6	.	.	TRBJ2-5	CASSLAVGRGETQYF	TGTGCCAGCAGCTTGGCGGTGGGTAGGGGAGAGACCCAGTACTTC
TRBV30	TRBD2	.	TRBJ2-1	CAWSGLLAGGNEQFF	TGTGCCTGGAGTGGGTTACTAGCGGGGGGGAATGAGCAGTTCTTC
TRBV28	TRBD1	.	TRBJ1-2	CASSFLRQGRDGYTF	TGTGCCAGCAGTTTCCTCCGACAGGGCCGAGATGGCTACACCTTC
TRBV28	.	once	TRBJ1-2	CASSLGSGIGGYTF	TGTGCCAGCAGTTTAGGGTCGGGGATCGGTGGCTACACCTTC
TRBV11-1	.	once	TRBJ2-5	CASSLGQGWTQYF	TGTGCCAGCAGCTTAGGGCAGGGATGGACCCAGTACTTC
TRBV4-3	.	.	TRBJ1-5	CASSQDPTVQEAQHF	TGCGCCAGCAGCCAAGATCCCACGGTCCAGGAGGCCCAGCATTTT
TRBV27	.	.	TRBJ1-6	CASRSRVGSGSPLHF	TGTGCCAGCAGATCCCGGGTGGGTTCGGGATCACCCCTCCACTTT
TRBV11-2	TRBD2	.	TRBJ2-3	CASSLDTAGVDTQYF	TGTGCCAGCAGCTTAGACACAGCGGGGGTAGATACGCAGTATTTT
TRBV29-1	.	once	TRBJ2-1	CSVVRGAEANEQFF	TGCAGCGTTGTCCGGGGGGCGGAAGCTAATGAGCAGTTCTTC
TRBV7-9	.	once	TRBJ1-6	CASRPGQTSYNSPLHF	TGCGCCAGCAGGCCAGGACAGACATCCTATAATTCACCCCTCCACTTT
TRBV10-1	.	.	TRBJ1-3	CASRGGGFGNTIYF	TGCGCCAGCAGAGGGGGGGGGTTTGGAAACACCATATATTTT
TRBV6-5	TRBD2	.	TRBJ2-7	CATQRGSGYEQYF	TGTGCCACACAGCGGGGGTCAGGGTACGAGCAGTACTTC
TRBV4-1	TRBD2	few	TRBJ2-1	CASSQSGTSRNEQFF	TGCGCCAGCAGCCAATCGGGGACTAGTAGGAATGAGCAGTTCTTC
TRBV30	.	.	TRBJ1-2	CAWSVNQGLGYTF	TGTGCCTGGAGTGTAAATCAGGGGCTCGGCTACACCTTC
TRBV6-1	.	once	TRBJ1-1	CASSALTRGWAGDTEAFF	TGTGCCAGCAGTGCCCTTACCAGGGGTTGGGCTGGGGACACTGAAGCTTTCTTT
TRBV9	.	few	TRBJ2-1	CASSVRRGAGYNEQFF	TGTGCCAGCAGCGTACGTCGGGGGGCCGGGTACAATGAGCAGTTCTTC
TRBV7-2	.	.	TRBJ1-1	CASSLSFEAFF	TGTGCCAGCAGCTTATCATTTGAAGCTTTCTTT
TRBV2	.	.	TRBJ2-2	CASTLMGQGNTGELFF	TGTGCCAGCACCTTAATGGGGCAGGGAAACACCGGGGAGCTGTTTTTT
TRBV20-1	.	.	TRBJ2-5	CSARPRETQYF	TGCAGTGCTAGACCGCGGGAGACCCAGTACTTC
TRBV6-5	.	.	TRBJ1-6	CASSYGSSEGNSPLHF	TGTGCCAGCAGTTACGGTTCGTCGGAGGGGAATTCACCCCTCCACTTT
TRBV10-3	.	.	TRBJ1-5	CAISQTDRDQPQHF	TGTGCCATCAGTCAGACAGACCGGGATCAGCCCCAGCATTTT
TRBV6-4	TRBD2	few	TRBJ2-3	CASSSGGDTDTQYF	TGTGCCAGCAGTAGCGGGGGAGACACAGATACGCAGTATTTT
TRBV28	TRBD1	.	TRBJ1-5	CASRFTGGWDQPQHF	TGTGCCAGCAGATTCACAGGGGGCTGGGATCAGCCCCAGCATTTT
TRBV9	.	.	TRBJ2-3	CASSGTSTDTQYF	TGTGCCAGCAGCGGAACTAGCACAGATACGCAGTATTTT
TRBV2	TRBD1	few	TRBJ2-7	CASAVMDRDAEQYF	TGTGCCAGCGCAGTGATGGACAGGGACGCCGAGCAGTACTTC
TRBV5-1	.	.	TRBJ1-1	CASSLTSEDSQAEAFF	TGCGCCAGCAGCCTGACCTCCGAGGACAGCCAAGCTGAAGCTTTCTTT
TRBV6-1	.	.	TRBJ1-1	CASAALYGTEAFF	TGTGCCAGCGCTGCGTTGTACGGGACTGAAGCTTTCTTT
TRBV18	TRBD1	once	TRBJ1-2	CASSHWTGTDTLNGYTF	TGTGCCAGCTCACACTGGACAGGGACGGATACACTAAATGGCTACACCTTC
TRBV5-6	TRBD1	.	TRBJ2-7	CASSYLLGQGADEQYF	TGTGCCAGCAGCTACCTTTTGGGACAGGGGGCGGACGAGCAGTACTTC
TRBV5-1	TRBD1	few	TRBJ1-2	CASGDSYGYTF	TGCGCCAGCGGGGACAGTTATGGCTACACCTTC
TRBV19	TRBD1	.	TRBJ1-1	CAVRTGRVSTEAFF	TGTGCCGTTAGGACAGGGAGGGTGAGCACTGAAGCTTTCTTT
TRBV30	.	.	TRBJ1-1	CAWRVTGSEAFF	TGTGCCTGGAGGGTTACAGGGTCTGAAGCTTTCTTT
TRBV6-1	.	.	TRBJ2-7	CASSEGDTPYEQYF	TGTGCCAGCAGTGAGGGGGACACCCCCTACGAGCAGTACTTC
TRBV7-2	.	.	TRBJ2-1	CASSLGQVLYNEQFF	TGTGCCAGCAGCTTGGGGCAGGTGCTCTACAATGAGCAGTTCTTC
TRBV5-6	.	.	TRBJ2-7	CASSFWGSALSYEQYF	TGTGCCAGCAGCTTTTGGGGCTCGGCCCTCTCCTACGAGCAGTACTTC